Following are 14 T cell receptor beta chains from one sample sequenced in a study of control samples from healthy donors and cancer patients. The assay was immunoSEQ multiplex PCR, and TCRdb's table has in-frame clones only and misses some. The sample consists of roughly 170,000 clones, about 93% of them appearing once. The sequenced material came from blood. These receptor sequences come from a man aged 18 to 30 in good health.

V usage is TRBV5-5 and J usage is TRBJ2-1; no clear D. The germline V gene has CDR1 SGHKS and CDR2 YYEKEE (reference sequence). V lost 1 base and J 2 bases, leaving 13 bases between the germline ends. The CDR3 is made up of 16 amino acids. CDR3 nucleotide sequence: TGTGCCAGCAGCTTGTATTACAGTTCCGCCTACAATGAGCAGTTCTTC. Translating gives CASSLYYSSAYNEQFF.

The CDR3 protein is CASSLTSGLTNYGYTF. The CDR3 DNA sequence: TGTGCCAGCAGCTTAACATCTGGACTGACGAACTATGGCTACACCTTC. This chain connects TRBV7-3 to TRBJ1-2; D not certain. V gave up 0 bases and J gave up 2 bases, with 13 bases separating them. CDR3 length: 16 residues. Germline V gives CDR1 SGHTA, CDR2 FQGTGA.

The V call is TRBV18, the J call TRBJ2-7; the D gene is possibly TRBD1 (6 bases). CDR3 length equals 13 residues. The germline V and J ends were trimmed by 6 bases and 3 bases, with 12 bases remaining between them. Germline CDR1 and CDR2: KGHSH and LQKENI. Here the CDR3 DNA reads TGTGCCAGCTCCCAGGGACACAGCTACGAGCAGTACTTC. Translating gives CASSQGHSYEQYF.

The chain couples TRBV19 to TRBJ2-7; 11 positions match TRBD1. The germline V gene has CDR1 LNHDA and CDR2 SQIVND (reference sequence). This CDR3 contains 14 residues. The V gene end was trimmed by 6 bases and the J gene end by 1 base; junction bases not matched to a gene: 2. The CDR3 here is CASRGTGGSYEQYF. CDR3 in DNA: TGTGCCAGTAGAGGGACAGGGGGATCCTACGAGCAGTACTTC.

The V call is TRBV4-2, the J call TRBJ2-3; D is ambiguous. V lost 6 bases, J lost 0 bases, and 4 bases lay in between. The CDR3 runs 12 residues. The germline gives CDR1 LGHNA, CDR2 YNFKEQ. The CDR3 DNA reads TGTGCCAGCAGTTTAAGCACAGATACGCAGTATTTT. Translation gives CASSLSTDTQYF.

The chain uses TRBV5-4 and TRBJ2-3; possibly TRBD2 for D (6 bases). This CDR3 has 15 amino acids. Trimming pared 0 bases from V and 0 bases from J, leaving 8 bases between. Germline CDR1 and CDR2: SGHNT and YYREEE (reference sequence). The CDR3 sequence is CASSLDAGSTDTQYF. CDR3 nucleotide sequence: TGTGCCAGCAGCTTGGATGCGGGGAGCACAGATACGCAGTATTTT.

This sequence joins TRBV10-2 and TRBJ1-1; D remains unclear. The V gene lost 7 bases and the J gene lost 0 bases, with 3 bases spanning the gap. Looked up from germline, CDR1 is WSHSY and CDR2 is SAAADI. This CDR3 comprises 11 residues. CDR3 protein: CASKLNTEAFF. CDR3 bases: TGCGCCAGCAAGTTGAACACTGAAGCTTTCTTT.

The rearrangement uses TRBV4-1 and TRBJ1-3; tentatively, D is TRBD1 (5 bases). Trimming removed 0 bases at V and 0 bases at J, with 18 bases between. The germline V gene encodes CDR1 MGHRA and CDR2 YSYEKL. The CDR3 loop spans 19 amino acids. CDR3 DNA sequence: TGCGCCAGCAGCCAAGAAGGTTTTGTGGGGACTAGCTCTGGAAACACCATATATTTT. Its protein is CASSQEGFVGTSSGNTIYF.

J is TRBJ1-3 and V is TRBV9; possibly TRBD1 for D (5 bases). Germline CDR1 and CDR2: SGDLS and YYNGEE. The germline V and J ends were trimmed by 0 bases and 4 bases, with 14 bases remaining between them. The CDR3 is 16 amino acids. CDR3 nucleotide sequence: TGTGCCAGCAGCGTAGATAACAGGCCGGGGGGAAACACCATATATTTT. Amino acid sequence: CASSVDNRPGGNTIYF.

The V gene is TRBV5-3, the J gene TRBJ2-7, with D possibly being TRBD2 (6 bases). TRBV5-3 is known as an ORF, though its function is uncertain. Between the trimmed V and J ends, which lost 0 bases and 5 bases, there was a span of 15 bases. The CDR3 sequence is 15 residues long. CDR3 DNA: TGTGCCAGAAGCTTGGAGAGGCCGGGGACTCACGAGCAGTACTTC. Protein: CARSLERPGTHEQYF.

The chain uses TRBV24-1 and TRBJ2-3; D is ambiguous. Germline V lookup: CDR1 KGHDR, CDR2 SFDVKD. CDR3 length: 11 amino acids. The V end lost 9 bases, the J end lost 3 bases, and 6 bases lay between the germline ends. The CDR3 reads CATQETDTQYF. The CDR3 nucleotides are TGTGCCACCCAAGAAACAGATACGCAGTATTTT.

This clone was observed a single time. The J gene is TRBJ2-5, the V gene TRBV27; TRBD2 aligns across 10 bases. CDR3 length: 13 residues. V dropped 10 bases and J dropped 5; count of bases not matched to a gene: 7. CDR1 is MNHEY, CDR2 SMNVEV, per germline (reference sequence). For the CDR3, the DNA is TGTGCCAAACTGAGCGGGGGGGCTGAGACCCAGTACTTC. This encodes CAKLSGGAETQYF.

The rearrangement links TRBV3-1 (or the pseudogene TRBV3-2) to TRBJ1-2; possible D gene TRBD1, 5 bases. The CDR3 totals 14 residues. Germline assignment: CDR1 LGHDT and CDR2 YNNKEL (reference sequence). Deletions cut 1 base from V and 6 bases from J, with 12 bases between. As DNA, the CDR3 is TGTGCCAGCAGCCAAGGGCAGGGTGGTGATGGCTACACCTTC. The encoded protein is CASSQGQGGDGYTF.

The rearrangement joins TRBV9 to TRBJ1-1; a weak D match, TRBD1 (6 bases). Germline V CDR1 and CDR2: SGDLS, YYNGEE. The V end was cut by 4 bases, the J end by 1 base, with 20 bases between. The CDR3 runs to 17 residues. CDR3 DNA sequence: TGTGCCAGCAGCTTCCTGGCTGGGGGACAAAAGAACACTGAAGCTTTCTTT. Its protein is CASSFLAGGQKNTEAFF.